This T cell receptor beta chain is from a study of PD-1 blockade in mismatch repair-deficient tumors. Using immunoSEQ multiplex PCR, the repertoire was profiled, and TCRdb retains in-frame clones only, with some absent. The data hold more than 30,000 clones, with more than 75% observed a single time. Comment on this clone: The antigen is unknown.

Study outcomes and limitations: Rapid post-treatment expansion, then contraction, generally preceding radiologic response, marked tumor-resident clones.

TCR sequencing covered a few patients who responded to pembrolizumab. The CDR3 has 14 amino acids. CDR1 and CDR2 (germline): LNHDA, SQIVND (reference sequence). Trimming shortened V by 5 bases and J by 3 bases, and 13 bases separated the two germline ends. This specimen consisted of peripheral blood, obtained about 76 weeks after starting pembrolizumab. This receptor was obtained from an adult with mismatch repair-deficient cancer. This chain connects TRBV19 to TRBJ1-2; D ambiguous. The CDR3 bases are TGTGCCAGTAGTTCATCCCGTTCTGACTATGGCTACACCTTC. This translates into CASSSSRSDYGYTF.